The next 27 T cell receptor beta chains were all read from a single sample in a study of blood T cell repertoires in COVID-19 (TCRdb year 2020). Libraries were prepared through the immunoSEQ multiplex PCR assay. TCRdb carries this immuneACCESS record with in-frame sequences only. Its versions omit some clonotypes, under half of them owing to an unresolved V gene in the studies checked, with the rest unexplained. For this sample the table gives some 78,000 clones, of which about nine tenths were detected only once. The ten largest make up about 5% of the sample. The source material was peripheral blood. The receptors were gathered from a middle-aged man with active or convalescent COVID-19.

The genes are TRBV5-1 and TRBJ2-7, with TRBD1 matching 10 bases. This CDR3 contains 16 residues. V gave up 7 bases and J gave up 1 base; unmatched junction bases: 11. Per the germline V gene, CDR1 is SGHRS and CDR2 is YFSETQ. The chain's CDR3 is CASSPPGTGESYEQYV. DNA of the CDR3: TGCGCCAGCTCCCCGCCGGGGACAGGGGAATCCTACGAGCAGTACGTC.

The V call is TRBV7-2, the J call TRBJ2-1; TRBD2 is a possible D gene (6 bases). The CDR3 extends over 15 amino acids. Trimming shortened V by 3 bases and J by 4 bases, and 13 bases separated the two germline ends. From germline, CDR1 is SGHTA and CDR2 FQGNSA. The CDR3 nucleotides are TGTGCCAGCAGCTTGGCCGGGACTTCATACAATGAGCAGTTCTTC. It encodes CASSLAGTSYNEQFF.

V usage is TRBV5-6 and J usage is TRBJ2-7, with 7 positions matching TRBD1. The CDR3 runs 14 residues. The V gene's germline CDR1 is SGHDT and CDR2 YYEEEE. J lost 3 bases, V lost 3 bases, and 6 bases had no gene match. The CDR3 is CASSSVTGIYEQYF. As DNA, the CDR3 is TGTGCCAGCAGCTCCGTGACAGGGATCTACGAGCAGTACTTC.

The chain has TRBV7-2 and TRBJ2-5; a weak D match, TRBD2 (5 bases). The CDR3 is 14 residues long. Trimming shortened V by 4 bases and J by 5 bases, and 14 bases separated the two germline ends. Germline V CDR1 and CDR2: SGHTA, FQGNSA. This CDR3 is CASSSWTAKETQYF. CDR3 bases: TGTGCCAGCAGCTCCTGGACTGCCAAGGAGACCCAGTACTTC.

The chain employs TRBV7-9 and TRBJ2-3; TRBD2 matches at 7 bases. Losses at the gene ends were 7 bases for V and 4 bases for J; bases not matched to a gene: 8. The CDR3 has 14 residues. Per germline, CDR1 SEHNR and CDR2 FQNEAQ (reference sequence). The CDR3 protein is CASTLGGGADTQYF. The CDR3 DNA sequence: TGTGCCAGCACCCTGGGGGGGGGTGCAGATACGCAGTATTTT. Using reference TRBV7-9 and TRBJ2-3 for the parts outside the CDR3, the full variable domain is DTGVSQNPRHKITKRGQNVTFRCDPISEHNRLYWYRQTLGQGPEFLTYFQNEAQLEKSRLLSDRFSAERPKGSFSTLEIQRTEQGDSAMYLCASTLGGGADTQYFGPGTRLTVL.

This clone was found a few times. The V gene is TRBV10-1, the J gene TRBJ1-1; D is ambiguous. V was cut by 5 bases and J by 5 bases, with 9 bases left in between. In germline, CDR1 is WNHNN, CDR2 SYGVQD (reference sequence). The CDR3 spans 12 residues. The CDR3 sequence: CASSRTGTEAFF. The CDR3, as DNA: TGCGCCAGCAGTAGGACGGGGACTGAAGCTTTCTTT.

This chain joins TRBV10-1 and TRBJ2-2; perhaps TRBD1 as D (6 bases). Trimming took off 3 bases at V and 0 bases at J, with 8 bases between the two ends. The germline V gene has CDR1 WNHNN and CDR2 SYGVQD (reference sequence). The CDR3 totals 15 residues. This CDR3 is CASSDGTSNTGELFF. The CDR3 nucleotides read TGCGCCAGCAGTGATGGGACATCGAACACCGGGGAGCTGTTTTTT.

This chain links TRBV5-4 with TRBJ2-5; 7 bases are shared with TRBD2. V lost 4 bases and J lost 7; bases outside the gene matches: 10. Germline loops: CDR1 SGHNT, CDR2 YYREEE (reference sequence). This CDR3 is 14 amino acids long. Here the CDR3 reads CASSPQDPGGTQYF. In DNA, the CDR3 is TGTGCCAGCAGCCCCCAGGACCCGGGAGGGACCCAGTACTTC.

This sequence joins TRBV4-1 and TRBJ1-5; D is unclear. V gave up 1 base and J gave up 4 bases, with 5 bases separating them. There are 13 residues in the CDR3. Germline loops: CDR1 MGHRA, CDR2 YSYEKL. The CDR3 nucleotides read TGCGCCAGCAGCCAAGTTGCGAATCAGCCCCAGCATTTT. Its protein product is CASSQVANQPQHF.

The genes are TRBV18 and TRBJ2-3; 8 nucleotides align to TRBD2. The germline gives CDR1 KGHSH, CDR2 LQKENI. CDR3 size: 16 residues. Trimming removed 6 bases from V and 1 base from J; junction bases left unmatched: 9. CDR3 nucleotide sequence: TGTGCCAGCTCTCCTCGCGGGGGGTCGGGCACAGATACGCAGTATTTT. Residues: CASSPRGGSGTDTQYF. The variable domain in full, completed from reference TRBV18 and TRBJ2-3, reads NAGVMQNPRHLVRRRGQEARLRCSPMKGHSHVYWYRQLPEEGLKFMVYLQKENIIDESGMPKERFSAEFPKEGPSILRIQQVVRGDSAAYFCASSPRGGSGTDTQYFGPGTRLTVL.

This clone appeared once. This sequence joins TRBV7-6 and TRBJ1-6; 8 bases are shared with TRBD1. From germline, CDR1 is SGHVS and CDR2 FNYEAQ. The V and J ends lost 5 bases and 10 bases, in that order; junction bases with no gene match: 4. The CDR3 has 13 amino acids. The CDR3 here is CASSPQGDSPLHF. The DNA of the CDR3 is TGTGCCAGCAGCCCACAGGGGGACTCACCCCTCCACTTT.

The chain links TRBV3-1 (or the pseudogene TRBV3-2) to TRBJ2-1; D gene ambiguous. CDR3 length: 18 amino acids. Germline values: CDR1 LGHDT, CDR2 YNNKEL (reference sequence). Trimming took 4 bases from V and 0 from J, leaving 19 bases between them. In DNA form, the CDR3 reads TGTGCCAGCAGCCCCCGACAAGAGTCCCCCTACTCCTACAATGAGCAGTTCTTC. Translation: CASSPRQESPYSYNEQFF.

The genes are TRBV9 and TRBJ1-1; TRBD1 is a possible D gene (5 bases). V lost 1 base and J 3 bases, leaving 13 bases between the germline ends. The CDR3 sequence is 15 residues long. From germline, CDR1 is SGDLS and CDR2 YYNGEE. The CDR3 DNA is TGTGCCAGCAGCGTAAGGGAAGGGGTGGACACTGAAGCTTTCTTT. This sequence encodes CASSVREGVDTEAFF.

The chain recombines TRBV12-5 with TRBJ2-1, with TRBD2 identical over 13 bases. Looked up from germline, CDR1 is LGHNT and CDR2 is FRNRAP. V dropped 6 bases and J dropped 1; count of bases not matched to a gene: 3. The CDR3 runs 16 residues. CDR3 nucleotides: TGTGCTAGTGGCGGGACTAGCGGGGAATCCTACAATGAGCAGTTCTTC. Amino acid sequence: CASGGTSGESYNEQFF.

V and J are TRBV19 and TRBJ1-5, with 9 bases that match TRBD1. This CDR3 contains 16 residues. Trimming removed 5 bases from V and 0 bases from J; junction bases left unmatched: 5. Germline loops: CDR1 LNHDA, CDR2 SQIVND (reference sequence). In nucleotides, the CDR3 is TGTGCCAGTAGTTCCGGACAGGGGTATAGCAATCAGCCCCAGCATTTT. This sequence encodes CASSSGQGYSNQPQHF.

This clone is a singleton in its sample. The chain joins TRBV19 to TRBJ1-1; 9 bases fit TRBD1. Germline V CDR1 and CDR2: LNHDA, SQIVND (reference sequence). Germline trimming cut 7 bases from V and 4 bases from J; bases unmatched to any gene: 10. CDR3 size: 15 residues. This chain's CDR3 is CASTSQGAGGTEAFF. The DNA for the CDR3 is TGTGCCAGTACCTCACAGGGGGCCGGTGGCACTGAAGCTTTCTTT.

The genes are TRBV3-1 (or the pseudogene TRBV3-2) and TRBJ1-2; D is ambiguous. This CDR3 spans 16 amino acids. Germline values: CDR1 LGHDT, CDR2 YNNKEL (reference sequence). V was shortened by 1 base and J by 2 bases, with 14 bases between the two germline ends. This CDR3 reads CASSQGELGGNYGYTF. CDR3 coding DNA: TGTGCCAGCAGCCAAGGGGAACTGGGAGGGAACTATGGCTACACCTTC.

V usage is TRBV10-2 and J usage is TRBJ1-5, with a weak D call TRBD1 (6 bases). The CDR3 length is 12 residues. Germline lookup yields CDR1 WSHSY and CDR2 SAAADI. The V and J ends lost 6 bases and 5 bases respectively, with 8 bases between them. CDR3 nucleotides: TGCGCCAGCAGACAGGGTGATCAGCCCCAGCATTTT. It codes for CASRQGDQPQHF.

The CDR3 sequence is CASRRQGDGNTDTQYF. The CDR3 nucleotides read TGCGCCAGCAGACGCCAGGGGGACGGCAACACAGATACGCAGTATTTT. The chain combines TRBV4-3 with TRBJ2-3, with TRBD1 matching over 7 bases. Germline values: CDR1 LGHNA, CDR2 YSLEER. Trimming removed 6 bases from V and 2 bases from J; junction bases left unmatched: 11. CDR3 length: 16 residues.

The rearrangement links TRBV5-1 to TRBJ2-2; perhaps TRBD1 as D (5 bases). V gave up 0 bases and J gave up 0 bases, with 6 bases separating them. This CDR3 has 15 residues. Germline V gives CDR1 SGHRS, CDR2 YFSETQ. The CDR3 sequence is CASSLGTPNTGELFF. The CDR3 coding sequence is TGCGCCAGCAGCTTGGGGACACCGAACACCGGGGAGCTGTTTTTT.

The gene calls are TRBV5-5 and TRBJ1-5, with D hard to call. The CDR3 length is 15 residues. Deletions cut 2 bases from V and 2 bases from J, with 11 bases between. Germline V gives CDR1 SGHKS, CDR2 YYEKEE (reference sequence). CDR3 sequence: CASSLSAGGNQPQHF. DNA for the CDR3: TGTGCCAGCAGCTTATCAGCCGGAGGCAATCAGCCCCAGCATTTT. Full variable domain (missing parts from reference TRBV5-5 and TRBJ1-5): DAGVTQSPTHLIKTRGQQVTLRCSPISGHKSVSWYQQVLGQGPQFIFQYYEKEERGRGNFPDRFSARQFPNYSSELNVNALLLGDSALYLCASSLSAGGNQPQHFGDGTRLSIL.

The chain carries TRBV11-2 and TRBJ2-3, with D perhaps TRBD1 (6 bases). Germline V CDR1 and CDR2: SGHAT, FQNNGV. V was pared by 10 bases and J by 4 bases, with 18 bases between. This CDR3 has 14 amino acids. The CDR3 nucleotides read TGTGCCACCGCCGTGGGACACCGGGCAGATACGCAGTATTTT. The encoded protein is CATAVGHRADTQYF. Complete variable domain (other parts from reference TRBV11-2 and TRBJ2-3): EAGVAQSPRYKIIEKRQSVAFWCNPISGHATLYWYQQILGQGPKLLIQFQNNGVVDDSQLPKDRFSAERLKGVDSTLKIQPAKLEDSAVYLCATAVGHRADTQYFGPGTRLTVL.

The chain recombines TRBV7-2 with TRBJ1-1; possible D gene TRBD1, 6 bases. Between the trimmed V and J ends, which lost 1 base and 8 bases, there was a span of 8 bases. The CDR3 runs to 12 residues. Germline V CDR1 and CDR2: SGHTA, FQGNSA. CDR3 nucleotide sequence: TGTGCCAGCAGCTTAGGGGGGCAGGAAGCTTTCTTT. Protein: CASSLGGQEAFF.

Here the CDR3 reads CASSLSGGYYGYTF. The CDR3, as DNA: TGTGCCAGCAGTTTATCGGGGGGGTACTATGGCTACACCTTC. The chain combines TRBV27 with TRBJ1-2; D is perhaps TRBD1 (5 bases). The CDR3 has 14 amino acids. The V end lost 0 bases, the J end lost 3 bases, and 8 bases lay between the germline ends. Germline CDR1 is MNHEY and CDR2 is SMNVEV (reference sequence).

The chain couples TRBV7-2 to TRBJ2-7; tentatively, D is TRBD1 (5 bases). V was trimmed by 1 base and J by 2 bases, leaving 6 bases between them. Germline V gene lookup returns CDR1 SGHTA and CDR2 FQGNSA. The CDR3 covers 13 residues. The CDR3: CASSLETAYEQYF. The CDR3 DNA sequence: TGTGCCAGCAGCTTAGAGACAGCCTACGAGCAGTACTTC. Supplemented by reference TRBV7-2 and TRBJ2-7, the full variable domain reads GAGVSQSPSNKVTEKGKDVELRCDPISGHTALYWYRQSLGQGLEFLIYFQGNSAPDKSGLPSDRFSAERTGGSVSTLTIQRTQQEDSAVYLCASSLETAYEQYFGPGTRLTVT.

The V and J genes are TRBV19 and TRBJ2-2; the D gene is possibly TRBD1 (6 bases). V dropped 6 bases and J dropped 5 bases, with 10 bases sitting between them. This CDR3 region has 13 residues. The germline V gene has CDR1 LNHDA and CDR2 SQIVND (reference sequence). The CDR3 DNA reads TGTGCCAGTAGGGACAGAGGGACCGGGGAGCTGTTTTTT. Its protein is CASRDRGTGELFF.

V gene TRBV9 combines with J gene TRBJ1-2; 11 nucleotides line up with TRBD1. V was clipped by 2 bases and J by 4 bases; unmatched bases: 4. Germline CDR1 reads SGDLS; CDR2 reads YYNGEE. The CDR3 extends over 15 amino acids. CDR3 coding DNA: TGTGCCAGCAGCGTCGGGACAGGGGGAACCTATGGCTACACCTTC. It is translated as CASSVGTGGTYGYTF.